This T cell receptor beta chain was captured in a study of blood T cell repertoires in COVID-19. CDR1 SGHVS and CDR2 FQNEAQ come from the germline V gene. The CDR3 is made up of 16 amino acids. V dropped 1 base and J dropped 7 bases, with 19 bases sitting between them. Assay: immunoSEQ multiplex PCR; the TCRdb copy retains only in-frame clones and omits some. The profile shows some 85,000 clones, 65% to 80% of them singletons. This rearrangement joins TRBV7-8 to TRBJ1-2; the D is unclear. The sequenced material came from peripheral blood. This TCR was sampled from an elderly woman with active or convalescent COVID-19. The CDR3 DNA reads as TGTGCCAGCAGCTTAGAAGCTTTCGGACGGACTAGTGGCTACACCTTC. Amino acid sequence: CASSLEAFGRTSGYTF.